The sequence of this TCR beta chain was determined in a study of T cell repertoires in cytomegalovirus infection. Study summary: CMV infection and matching HLA type were both indicated by public TCR beta signatures. General study points: HLA-C-restricted, CMV-specific TCR beta clonotypes were dominant ex vivo. Summed frequency of shared TCR beta families picked out CMV carriers who also had the relevant HLA.

From the reads, TCRdb called clonotypes with MiXCR, one entry per CDR3 protein. The sample has 450,000 to 650,000 distinct CDR3 sequences; roughly 42% are singletons. The CDR3 sequence is 12 residues long. CDR1 is ENHRY and CDR2 is SYGVKD in the germline V gene. V shed 4 bases and J shed 3 bases, with 4 bases lying between them. To note about this clonotype: What it binds is unknown.

The sequence came from a human donor in good health (CMV status not recorded). Some clones in this sample may be carry-over from other donors' samples. This chain connects TRBV10-3 to TRBJ2-1; D is ambiguous. The specimen comprised cultured PBMCs, sampled from culture after CMV antigen stimulation. The chain's CDR3 is CAISGSYNEQFF. Here the CDR3 DNA reads TGTGCCATCAGTGGGAGCTACAATGAGCAGTTCTTC.